This T cell receptor beta chain was profiled in a study of cytomegalovirus exposure and HLA in healthy donors. Looking at the study overall: Earlier work reported 117 million unique TCR beta sequences from about 180 million T cells. Drawn from HLA-typed donors, tens of millions of unique TCRs were held in an early data release. Study outcomes and limitations: Cytomegalovirus status was reportedly diagnosed by the classifier with high specificity and sensitivity.

To note about this clone: The antigen remains unidentified.

This CDR3 has 15 amino acids. V lost 2 bases, J lost 10 bases, and 16 bases lay in between. In germline, CDR1 is SGHRS, CDR2 YFSETQ. In the PCR, 60 Vbeta and 13 Jbeta primers were used. Profiling relied on immunoSEQ multiplex PCR, and the TCRdb table lists in-frame clones only, not all of them. The repertoire holds tens of thousands of clones, approximately 71% seen once, with over 2% in the top ten. Participants comprised healthy donors of bone marrow. The rearrangement links TRBV5-1 to TRBJ1-6; D is perhaps TRBD1 (6 bases). Sequencing used PBMCs. The source of this sequence is a man aged 35-49 years in good health and CMV-seronegative. The DNA for the CDR3 is TGCGCCAGCAGCTTAGGGCAGGGGTATGGATCACCCCTCCACTTT. Encoded protein: CASSLGQGYGSPLHF. Full variable domain (missing parts from reference TRBV5-1 and TRBJ1-6): KAGVTQTPRYLIKTRGQQVTLSCSPISGHRSVSWYQQTPGQGLQFLFEYFSETQRNKGNFPGRFSGRQFSNSRSEMNVSTLELGDSALYLCASSLGQGYGSPLHFGNGTRLTVT.